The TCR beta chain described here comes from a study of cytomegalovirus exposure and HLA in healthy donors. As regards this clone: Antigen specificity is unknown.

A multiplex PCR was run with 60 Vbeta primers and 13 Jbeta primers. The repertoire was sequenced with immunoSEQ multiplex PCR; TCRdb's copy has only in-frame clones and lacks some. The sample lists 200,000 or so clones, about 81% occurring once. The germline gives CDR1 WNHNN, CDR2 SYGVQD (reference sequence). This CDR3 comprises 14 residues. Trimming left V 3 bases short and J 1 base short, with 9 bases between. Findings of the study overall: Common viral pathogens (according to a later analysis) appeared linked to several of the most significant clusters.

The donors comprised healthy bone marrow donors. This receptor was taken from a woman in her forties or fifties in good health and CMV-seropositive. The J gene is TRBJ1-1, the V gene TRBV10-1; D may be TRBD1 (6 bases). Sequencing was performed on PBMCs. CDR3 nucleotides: TGCGCCAGCAGTGATGGGGGCAAGAACACTGAAGCTTTCTTT. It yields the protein CASSDGGKNTEAFF.